Listed below are T cell receptor beta chains from one sample, sequenced in a study of blood T cell repertoires in COVID-19. Data came from immunoSEQ multiplex PCR; TCRdb stores just in-frame clones and leaves some out. The profile shows over 250,000 clones, roughly 90% of them singletons. The sample consisted of PBMCs or T cells enriched from blood (not recorded which). These receptor sequences come from a woman aged 60-75 years who had recovered from COVID-19. The CDR3 runs from the conserved cysteine through the conserved F or W. The D gene is left open where the match is weak. Clone size is shown for a subset of rows, as once, few, many or a class of expanded clone.

v_call	clone_size	d_call	j_call	cdr3_nt	cdr3_aa
TRBV5-1	-	TRBD1	TRBJ2-7	TGCGCCAGCAGCTCGGGACAGGAAGTCCACGAGCAGTACTTC	CASSSGQEVHEQYF
TRBV7-2	-	TRBD1	TRBJ1-5	TGTGCCAGCAGCTTATTCGGGACAGGTGGTCAGCCCCAGCATTTT	CASSLFGTGGQPQHF
TRBV2	-	TRBD1	TRBJ2-7	TGTGCCAGCAGTTCCGGGACAGCCTTCTCCTACGAGCAGTACTTC	CASSSGTAFSYEQYF
TRBV5-1	-	TRBD2	TRBJ2-7	TGCGCCAGCAGCTGGGCCCCGGACGCGGGAGGTCCAAGGGAGCAGTACTTC	CASSWAPDAGGPREQYF
TRBV29-1	-	-	TRBJ2-2	TGCAGCGCTCGGGGCACCGGGGAGCTGTTTTTT	CSARGTGELFF
TRBV6-5	-	TRBD1	TRBJ2-7	TGTGCCAGCAGTACGGACAGGGGGTACGAGCAGTACTTC	CASSTDRGYEQYF
TRBV7-3	-	TRBD2	TRBJ2-1	TGTGCCAGCAGCTTCCCGTCTGGGACTAGCACCTTGGATGAGCAGTTCTTC	CASSFPSGTSTLDEQFF
TRBV5-6	-	TRBD1	TRBJ1-4	TGTGCCAGCAGTAGTACCGGGACAGAGAATGAAAAACTGTTTTTT	CASSSTGTENEKLFF
TRBV23-1	-	-	TRBJ2-4	TGCGCCAGCAGTCAGAGAGGGGGATTCGGCAAAAACATTCAGTACTTC	CASSQRGGFGKNIQYF
TRBV5-1	-	TRBD2	TRBJ2-2	TGCGCCAGCAGCTTGGACGGGAGGGCCCGTACCGGGGAGCTGTTTTTT	CASSLDGRARTGELFF
TRBV3-1/TRBV3-2	-	-	TRBJ1-1	TGTGCCAGCAGCCAAGCAGGGAACACTGAAGCTTTCTTT	CASSQAGNTEAFF
TRBV7-2	-	TRBD2	TRBJ2-1	TGTGCCAGCAGCCCTAGCGGGAGCCCCTACAATGAGCAGTTCTTC	CASSPSGSPYNEQFF
TRBV5-5	-	-	TRBJ2-7	TGTGCCAGCAGCCTTGGAGTCTACGAGCAGTACTTC	CASSLGVYEQYF
TRBV2	-	TRBD2	TRBJ2-5	TGTGCCAGCAGGCCCACTAGCGGGGGGGCCATACAGACCCAGTACTTC	CASRPTSGGAIQTQYF
TRBV2	-	TRBD2	TRBJ2-1	TGTGCCAGCAGTGAGCCAACTAGCGGGGGGGTTTACTCCTACAATGAGCAGTTCTTC	CASSEPTSGGVYSYNEQFF
TRBV2	once	-	TRBJ2-5	TGTGCCAGCAGCCTACTGAGAAATGGAGAGACCCAGTACTTC	CASSLLRNGETQYF
TRBV5-1	-	-	TRBJ2-2	TGCGCCAGCGTTGGGGGCGAGAACACCGGGGAGCTGTTTTTT	CASVGGENTGELFF
TRBV5-1	-	TRBD2	TRBJ2-2	TGCGCCAGCAGCGGGGGACTAGCGGGAGGCGGCACCGGGGAGCTGTTTTTT	CASSGGLAGGGTGELFF
TRBV7-8	-	TRBD1	TRBJ1-1	TGTGCCAGCAGCTTAGCCTCCGGACAGGGAGGTTGGAGCACTGAAGCTTTCTTT	CASSLASGQGGWSTEAFF
TRBV3-1/TRBV3-2	once	TRBD2	TRBJ2-5	TGTGCCAGCAGCCAATTAGCGGGGGGGACACAAGAGACCCAGTACTTC	CASSQLAGGTQETQYF
TRBV7-9	-	-	TRBJ2-5	TGTGCCAGCAGCGGGCTAGCAGCAGAGACCCAGTACTTC	CASSGLAAETQYF
TRBV7-2	-	-	TRBJ1-5	TGTGCCAGCAGCTACAATTCGGGTCAGCCCCAGCATTTT	CASSYNSGQPQHF
TRBV11-2	-	TRBD1	TRBJ2-5	TGTGCCAGCAGCTTCACAGGGGCCCCGCAAGGAACCCAGTACTTC	CASSFTGAPQGTQYF
TRBV7-9	-	TRBD1	TRBJ2-3	TGTGCCAGCAGCCAGACCTTAGGACAGGGTCCAGATACGCAGTATTTT	CASSQTLGQGPDTQYF
TRBV3-1/TRBV3-2	-	TRBD1	TRBJ1-6	TGTGCCAGCAGCCAAGATCGAACGGGACAGGGGAATTCACCCCTCCACTTT	CASSQDRTGQGNSPLHF
TRBV10-3	once	TRBD1	TRBJ1-6	TGTGCCATCGTTGACAGGGAGGATTCACCCCTCCACTTT	CAIVDREDSPLHF
TRBV7-3	-	-	TRBJ1-1	TGTGCCAGCAGCTTGGACGGAAGGGCGGGAAACACTGAAGCTTTCTTT	CASSLDGRAGNTEAFF
TRBV18	-	TRBD1	TRBJ1-5	TGTGCCAGCTCACCCCGACAGGGTGGGAGCAATCAGCCCCAGCATTTT	CASSPRQGGSNQPQHF
TRBV5-1	-	-	TRBJ2-5	TGCGCCAGCAGCTTGGATCCGGGCCAAGAGACCCAGTACTTC	CASSLDPGQETQYF
TRBV6-4	-	TRBD2	TRBJ2-3	TGTGCCAGCAGTGACTCGCTAGCGGGGGGCAAGAGGACAGATACGCAGTATTTT	CASSDSLAGGKRTDTQYF
TRBV10-3	-	-	TRBJ2-1	TGTGCCATCGGGGGACAAACCCGGGATGAGCAGTTCTTC	CAIGGQTRDEQFF
TRBV4-1	-	-	TRBJ2-3	TGCGCCAGCAGCCAAGATCATGTACCAGGGTCTACTAGCACAGATACGCAGTATTTT	CASSQDHVPGSTSTDTQYF
TRBV11-3	-	TRBD2	TRBJ2-1	TGTGCCAGCAGCCTTCCCGGGACTAGCGGGAACAATGAGCAGTTCTTC	CASSLPGTSGNNEQFF